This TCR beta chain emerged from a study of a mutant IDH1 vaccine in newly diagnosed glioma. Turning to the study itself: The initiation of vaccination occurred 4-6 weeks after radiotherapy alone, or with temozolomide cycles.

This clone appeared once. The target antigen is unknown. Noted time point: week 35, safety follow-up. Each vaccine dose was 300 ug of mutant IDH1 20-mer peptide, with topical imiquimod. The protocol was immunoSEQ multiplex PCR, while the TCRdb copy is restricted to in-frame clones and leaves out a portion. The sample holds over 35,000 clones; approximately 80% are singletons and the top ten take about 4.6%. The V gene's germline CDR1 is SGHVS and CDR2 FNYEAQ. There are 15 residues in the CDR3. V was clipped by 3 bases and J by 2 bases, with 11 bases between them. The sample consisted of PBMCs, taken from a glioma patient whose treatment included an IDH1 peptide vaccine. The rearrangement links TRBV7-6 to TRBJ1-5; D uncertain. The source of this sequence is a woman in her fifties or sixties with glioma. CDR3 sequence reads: CASSFMGGRNQPQHF. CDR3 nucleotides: TGTGCCAGCAGCTTTATGGGTGGTCGCAATCAGCCCCAGCATTTT.